Listed here are 6 T cell receptor beta chains from one sample, sequenced in a study of beta chain features in type 1 diabetes. The study reverse transcribed the entire isolated RNA, so it sequenced expressed TCRB transcripts. Measured with immunoSEQ multiplex PCR; TCRdb has only the in-frame clones, and not every one. This sample has around 290,000 clones, with 8% found just once. Sequencing was done on a sample of central memory CD4+ T cells from blood. The origin of the receptors is a woman under 30 in good health.

V and J are TRBV15 and TRBJ2-7; 9 nucleotides line up with TRBD2. The V gene's germline CDR1 is LNHNV and CDR2 YYDKDF (reference sequence). V was clipped by 5 bases and J by 7 bases; unmatched bases: 9. The CDR3 loop spans 14 amino acids. The CDR3 here is CATSVGLAREEQYF. The CDR3 DNA reads as TGTGCCACCAGCGTTGGACTAGCGAGGGAGGAGCAGTACTTC.

The rearrangement joins TRBV5-6 to TRBJ2-2; 7 positions agree with TRBD1. CDR1 is SGHDT and CDR2 is YYEEEE in the germline V gene. This CDR3 is 15 amino acids long. V shed 6 bases, J shed 1 base, and the junction held 6 bases outside the gene matches. The CDR3 DNA sequence: TGTGCCAGCACTCTAGACAGGGTGAACACCGGGGAGCTGTTTTTT. Translation gives CASTLDRVNTGELFF.

This clone was counted a few times. The J gene is TRBJ1-5, the V gene TRBV7-3, with D uncertain. This CDR3 region has 17 residues. Trimming pared 7 bases from V and 0 bases from J, leaving 19 bases between. Germline values: CDR1 SGHTA, CDR2 FQGTGA. The CDR3 region is CASTKTKKWVSNQPQHF. For the CDR3, the DNA is TGTGCCAGCACCAAAACGAAGAAGTGGGTTAGCAATCAGCCCCAGCATTTT.

The genes are TRBV25-1 and TRBJ1-5; D unclear. The CDR3 has 13 amino acids. Germline-derived CDR1 and CDR2 are MGHDK and SYGVNS. The V end was cut by 1 base, the J end by 4 bases, with 5 bases between. The DNA for the CDR3 is TGTGCCAGCAGTGAATTGGGGAATCAGCCCCAGCATTTT. This encodes CASSELGNQPQHF. Full variable domain (remainder filled in from reference TRBV25-1 and TRBJ1-5): EADIYQTPRYLVIGTGKKITLECSQTMGHDKMYWYQQDPGMELHLIHYSYGVNSTEKGDLSSESTVSRIRTEHFPLTLESARPSHTSQYLCASSELGNQPQHFGDGTRLSIL.

The chain joins TRBV21-1 to TRBJ2-3; the table's D call of TRBD2 was not tested on the DNA. TRBV21-1 is marked as a pseudogene. The CDR3 has 16 amino acids. CDR3 DNA sequence: TGTGCCAGCAGCAAAGAGTTGATAGCGGGAGCAGATACGCAGTATTTT. Residues: CASSKELIAGADTQYF.

The chain is built from TRBV7-8 and TRBJ2-1; the D gene is possibly TRBD2 (5 bases). The CDR3 is 15 residues long. Looked up from germline, CDR1 is SGHVS and CDR2 is FQNEAQ. V gave up 2 bases and J gave up 4 bases, with 12 bases separating them. The CDR3 DNA follows: TGTGCCAGCAGCTTACTCACGGGATATTACAATGAGCAGTTCTTC. Translated, it gives CASSLLTGYYNEQFF.